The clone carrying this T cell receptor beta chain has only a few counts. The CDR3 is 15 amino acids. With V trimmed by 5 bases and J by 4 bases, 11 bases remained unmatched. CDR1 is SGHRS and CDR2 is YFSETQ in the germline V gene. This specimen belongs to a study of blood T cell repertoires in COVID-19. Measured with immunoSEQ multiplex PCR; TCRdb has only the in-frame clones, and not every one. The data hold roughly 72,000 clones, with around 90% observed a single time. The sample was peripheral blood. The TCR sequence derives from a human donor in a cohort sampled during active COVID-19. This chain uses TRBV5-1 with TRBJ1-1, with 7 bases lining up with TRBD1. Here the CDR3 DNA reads TGCGCCAGCAGTTTCACAGGGGTTTCGGCCACTGAAGCTTTCTTT. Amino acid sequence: CASSFTGVSATEAFF.